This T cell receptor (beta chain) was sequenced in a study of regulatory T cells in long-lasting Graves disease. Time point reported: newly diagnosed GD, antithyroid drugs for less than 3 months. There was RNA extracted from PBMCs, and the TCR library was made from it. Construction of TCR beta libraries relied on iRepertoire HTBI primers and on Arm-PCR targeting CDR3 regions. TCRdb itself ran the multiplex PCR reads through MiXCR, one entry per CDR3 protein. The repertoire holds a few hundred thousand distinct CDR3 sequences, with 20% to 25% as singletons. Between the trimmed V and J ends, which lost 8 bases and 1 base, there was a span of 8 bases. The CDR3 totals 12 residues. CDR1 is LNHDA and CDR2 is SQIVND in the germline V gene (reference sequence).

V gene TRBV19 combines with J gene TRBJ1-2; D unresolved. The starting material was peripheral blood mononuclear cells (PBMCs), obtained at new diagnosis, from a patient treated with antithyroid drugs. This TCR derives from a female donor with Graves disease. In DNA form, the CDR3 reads TGTGCCAGTGACGGCAATAACTATGGCTACACCTTC. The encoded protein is CASDGNNYGYTF.